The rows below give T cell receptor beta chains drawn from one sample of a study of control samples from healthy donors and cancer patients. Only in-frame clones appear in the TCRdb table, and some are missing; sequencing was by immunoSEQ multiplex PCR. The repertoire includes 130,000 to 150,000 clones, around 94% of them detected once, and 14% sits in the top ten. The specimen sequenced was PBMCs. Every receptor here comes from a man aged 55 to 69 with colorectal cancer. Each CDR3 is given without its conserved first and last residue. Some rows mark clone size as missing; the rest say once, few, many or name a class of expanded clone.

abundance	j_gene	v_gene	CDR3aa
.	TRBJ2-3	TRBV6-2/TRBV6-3	ASSYRGQGTDTQY
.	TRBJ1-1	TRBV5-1	ASSPDRLSLNTEAF
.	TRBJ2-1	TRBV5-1	ASSWGAASGKNEQF
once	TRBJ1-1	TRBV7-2	ASSSALSLFEAF
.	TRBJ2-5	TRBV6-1	ASSEQGGRETQY
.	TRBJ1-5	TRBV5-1	ASSYRSVSNQPQH
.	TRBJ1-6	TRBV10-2	ASSAWDSPLH
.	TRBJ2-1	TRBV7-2	ASRAGASYNEQF
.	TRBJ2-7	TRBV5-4	ASSLGQGAYEQY
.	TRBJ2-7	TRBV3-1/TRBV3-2	ASSQRGGASEQY
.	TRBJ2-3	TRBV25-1	ASSDQGGASTDTQY
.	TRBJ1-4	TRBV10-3	AISDRQGAGEKLF
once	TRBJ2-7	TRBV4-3	ASSQALGDSYEQY
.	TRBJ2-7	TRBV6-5	ASSQQGNEQY